This T cell receptor beta chain was retrieved from a study of blood T cells in healthy people across ages (dated by TCRdb to between 2014 and 2017). Background for the entire study: In model experiments, template switching captured roughly one uniquely barcoded TCR beta cDNA molecule for every two T cells. To avoid experimental bias, donors of different ages were randomly spread across the sequencing lanes. The donors were divided into four age groups: young (average around 15 years), middle-aged (about 39), aged (about 60) and long-lived (roughly 82). Age-related changes in TCR beta repertoire diversity were measured in the study by deep sequencing normalized with unique cDNA molecular identifiers. Two additional independent replicas of 1 million unique cDNA reads from the same blood draw were analyzed for two donors (one aged 18 to 29 and one aged 80 or older). Here is what the overall study found, with its caveats: Observed TCR beta diversity per million T cells fell roughly linearly with age, and a significant reduction was already apparent by age roughly 41. Compared with the aged group, the long-lived group had more naive CD4+ T cells, fewer expanded clones and increased TCR diversity, a pattern suggesting age selection. Donor CMV infection status was unknown, potentially confounding age-related changes in expanded clonotypes. Because profiling used bulk unsorted PBMCs, naive and antigen-experienced compartments could not be compared conclusively. Observed TCR beta diversity correlated strongly with the percentage of naive T cells measured by flow cytometry. Total diversity estimates from one million sequenced T cells were considered lower bounds and underestimates.

Notes on this clonotype: Its antigen has not been determined. Base-call qualities are not available, and no considerably larger clone is one nucleotide away.

The method behind the library was 5' RACE. The instrument was an Illumina HiSeq 2500. A second PCR of about 6 to 12 cycles was run with a J-beta primer mix and a sample-barcoded 5' primer. A template-switch 5' adaptor carrying 12 random nucleotides introduced a unique molecular identifier onto each TCR beta cDNA molecule. Each sample yielded at least 3 million CDR3-containing paired-end reads. First-strand cDNA synthesis was performed from all RNA using the Mint cDNA synthesis kit, with priming by a TRBC-specific oligonucleotide. After uracil-DNA glycosylase treatment, a first 18-cycle PCR used universal primers M1SS and BC2_uni_R on all cDNA. As for the original processing: Each sample was normalized by randomly selecting 1 million high-quality reads, each carrying a distinct molecular identifier. Instead of being binned into consensus sequences, reads with shared molecular identifiers were discarded. CDR3 identification, clonotype clustering and error correction used MiTCR with a Q25 quality threshold and the strictest error-elimination algorithm. Lower-bound total TCR beta diversity was estimated with a nonparametric unseen species model using Euler transformation. TCRdb cleaned the public reads at Q25 with fastp, built clones with MiXCR and kept in-frame beta chains. Every distinct CDR3 protein forms one entry, paired with its most common genes and DNA. What appears here as the V and J calls and clone size reflects TCRdb's work, not the paper's. Present in this sample are 1,100,000 or so distinct CDR3 sequences, over 35% of which were seen just once. The ten most abundant clones make up over 15% of the sample.

The 39 donors, aged roughly 6 to 90 years, were systemically healthy Caucasian individuals from Russia. Each donor gave 9 to 10 milliliters of peripheral blood, collected into EDTA-treated Vacutainer tubes. Ficoll-Paque density-gradient centrifugation was used to isolate PBMCs, with at least 7 million per sample. Trizol reagent was used to extract total RNA from PBMCs, with at least 6 micrograms per sample. The percentages of naive CD45RAhigh/CD27high T cells were determined by flow cytometry on a PBMC aliquot from every donor. Reading the germline V gene (reference sequence) gives CDR1 MNHEY and CDR2 SMNVEV. Germline trimming amounts to 1 base on V and 1 base on J, with 16 as the count of junction bases outside the gene matches. There are 20 amino acids in the CDR3, from cysteine to phenylalanine inclusive. This entry keeps only the CDR3 DNA: 60 bases, framed from base 1.

The sequence was obtained from a woman aged 60-75 years in good health. The chain is encoded by TRBV27 joined to TRBJ2-3, with 8 junctional bases fitting TRBD2. Sequenced sample: blood. The CDR3 loop reads CASSLLAGLVGGGGTDTQYF. At the DNA level, the sequence is TGTGCCAGCAGTTTATTAGCGGGATTAGTGGGGGGAGGGGGCACAGATACGCAGTATTTT.